This is a list of T cell receptor beta chains from one sample in a study of CD4 and CD8 cells across lung adenocarcinoma regions. TCRdb reanalysed the PCR reads using MiXCR and keeps one entry per CDR3 protein. The table has approximately 10,000 distinct CDR3 sequences, 59% seen once. Sequenced: CD8+ T cells from the margin of a lung tumor. The receptor set was obtained from a male donor with lung adenocarcinoma. The CD4 and CD8 labels of this study may be unreliable. Each CDR3 is given with its conserved first and last residue. Fields, in order: V gene, J gene, CDR3 protein.

V gene: TRBV6-1
J gene: TRBJ2-7
CDR3 protein: CASSRSSATYEQYF

V gene: TRBV6-5
J gene: TRBJ1-2
CDR3 protein: CASSPGTGSGYTF

V gene: TRBV7-9
J gene: TRBJ2-1
CDR3 protein: CASRPSGNLNNEQFF

V gene: TRBV27
J gene: TRBJ2-1
CDR3 protein: CASSGWGSGRDNEQFF

V gene: TRBV6-1
J gene: TRBJ2-1
CDR3 protein: CASSEEAGSYNEQFF

V gene: TRBV3-1
J gene: TRBJ2-1
CDR3 protein: CASSLWTGGWGEQFF

V gene: TRBV7-2
J gene: .
CDR3 protein: CASSTYLEETQYF

V gene: TRBV5-1
J gene: .
CDR3 protein: CASSSVAGVYEQYF

V gene: TRBV27
J gene: .
CDR3 protein: CASSLSAGGLEQYF

V gene: TRBV6-5
J gene: TRBJ1-1
CDR3 protein: CASKSPGSHTEAFF

V gene: TRBV10-3
J gene: TRBJ2-3
CDR3 protein: CAMGYQTVGTHAQYF

V gene: TRBV10-1
J gene: TRBJ2-1
CDR3 protein: CASSGELYNEQFF

V gene: TRBV6-1
J gene: .
CDR3 protein: CASSPRTGFSSYEQFF

V gene: TRBV6-8
J gene: TRBJ2-1
CDR3 protein: CAKAVGINEQFF

V gene: TRBV6-1
J gene: TRBJ2-2
CDR3 protein: CASSRTFGTGELFF

V gene: TRBV6-1
J gene: TRBJ2-3
CDR3 protein: CATSPADTQYF

V gene: TRBV6-1
J gene: TRBJ1-2
CDR3 protein: CASSRTGGEGYTF

V gene: TRBV6-1
J gene: TRBJ2-3
CDR3 protein: CASSRDRVGTDTQYF

V gene: TRBV6-5
J gene: TRBJ2-5
CDR3 protein: CASSSGLAGGRTQYF

V gene: TRBV6-1
J gene: TRBJ2-1
CDR3 protein: CASSEESGGYNEQFF

V gene: TRBV6-1
J gene: TRBJ1-5
CDR3 protein: CASRGDRYSNQPQHF

V gene: TRBV6-1
J gene: TRBJ2-1
CDR3 protein: CASSETSGGSDEQFF

V gene: TRBV6-1
J gene: TRBJ2-2
CDR3 protein: CASSGRPDGTGTLYF

V gene: TRBV6-1
J gene: TRBJ2-1
CDR3 protein: CASSEAGGYNEQFF

V gene: TRBV10-1
J gene: TRBJ2-1
CDR3 protein: CASIQGVQRTNEQFF

V gene: TRBV27
J gene: TRBJ2-1
CDR3 protein: CASSFWVSTAGEQFF